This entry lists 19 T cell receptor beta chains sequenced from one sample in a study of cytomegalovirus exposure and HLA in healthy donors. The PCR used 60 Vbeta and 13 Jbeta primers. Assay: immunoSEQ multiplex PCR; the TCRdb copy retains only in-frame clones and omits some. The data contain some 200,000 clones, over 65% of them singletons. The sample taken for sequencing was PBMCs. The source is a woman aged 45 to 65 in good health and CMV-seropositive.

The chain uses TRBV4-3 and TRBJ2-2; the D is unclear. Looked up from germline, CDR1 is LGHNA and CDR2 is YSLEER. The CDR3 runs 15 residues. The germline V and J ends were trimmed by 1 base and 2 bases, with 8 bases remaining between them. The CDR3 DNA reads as TGCGCCAGCAGCCAAGGCGTTCCAAACACCGGGGAGCTGTTTTTT. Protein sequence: CASSQGVPNTGELFF.

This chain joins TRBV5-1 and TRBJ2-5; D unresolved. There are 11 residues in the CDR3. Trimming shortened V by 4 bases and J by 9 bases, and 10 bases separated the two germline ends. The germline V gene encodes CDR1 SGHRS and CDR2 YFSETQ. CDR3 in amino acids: CASSLSVAQYF. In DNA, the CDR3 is TGCGCCAGCAGCCTGTCGGTGGCCCAGTACTTC.

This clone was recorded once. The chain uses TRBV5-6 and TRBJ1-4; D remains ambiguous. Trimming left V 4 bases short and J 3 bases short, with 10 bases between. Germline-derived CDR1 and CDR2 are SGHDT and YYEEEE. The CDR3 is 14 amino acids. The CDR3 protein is CASSVNNPNEKLFF. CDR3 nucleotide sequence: TGTGCCAGCAGCGTGAACAATCCTAATGAAAAACTGTTTTTT. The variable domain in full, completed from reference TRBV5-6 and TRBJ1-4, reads DAGVTQSPTHLIKTRGQQVTLRCSPKSGHDTVSWYQQALGQGPQFIFQYYEEEERQRGNFPDRFSGHQFPNYSSELNVNALLLGDSALYLCASSVNNPNEKLFFGSGTQLSVL.

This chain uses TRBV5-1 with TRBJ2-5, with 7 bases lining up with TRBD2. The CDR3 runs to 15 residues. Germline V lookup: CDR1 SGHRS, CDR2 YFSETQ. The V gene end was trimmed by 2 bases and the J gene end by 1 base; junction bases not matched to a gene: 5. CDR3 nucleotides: TGCGCCAGCAGCTTTAGCGGGCAATCCCAAGAGACCCAGTACTTC. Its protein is CASSFSGQSQETQYF.

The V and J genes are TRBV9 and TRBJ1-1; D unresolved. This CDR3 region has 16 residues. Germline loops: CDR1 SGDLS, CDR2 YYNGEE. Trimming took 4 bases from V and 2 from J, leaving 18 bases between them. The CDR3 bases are TGTGCCAGCAGCCCCCCTGGTTTGGGCGTCAACACTGAAGCTTTCTTT. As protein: CASSPPGLGVNTEAFF.

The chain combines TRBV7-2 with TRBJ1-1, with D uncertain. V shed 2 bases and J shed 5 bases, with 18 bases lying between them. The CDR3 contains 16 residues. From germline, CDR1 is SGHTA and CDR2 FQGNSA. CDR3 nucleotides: TGTGCCAGCAGCTTAAGAAGGAAAAGGGCGGGAACTGAAGCTTTCTTT. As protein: CASSLRRKRAGTEAFF.

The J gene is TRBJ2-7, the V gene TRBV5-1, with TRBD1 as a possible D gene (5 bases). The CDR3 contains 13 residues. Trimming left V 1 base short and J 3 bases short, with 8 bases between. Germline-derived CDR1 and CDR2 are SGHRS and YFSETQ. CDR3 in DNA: TGCGCCAGCAGCTTGTCCCAGGGCTACGAGCAGTACTTC. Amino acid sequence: CASSLSQGYEQYF.

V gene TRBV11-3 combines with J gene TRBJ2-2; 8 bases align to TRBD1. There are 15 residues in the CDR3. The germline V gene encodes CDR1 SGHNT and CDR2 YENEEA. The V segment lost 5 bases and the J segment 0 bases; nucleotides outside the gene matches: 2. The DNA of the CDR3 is TGTGCCAGCAGCAAACAGGGGGCGAACACCGGGGAGCTGTTTTTT. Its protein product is CASSKQGANTGELFF.

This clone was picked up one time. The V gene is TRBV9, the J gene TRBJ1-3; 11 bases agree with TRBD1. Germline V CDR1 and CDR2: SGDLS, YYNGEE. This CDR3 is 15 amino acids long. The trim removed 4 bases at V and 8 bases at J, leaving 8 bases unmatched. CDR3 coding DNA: TGTGCCAGCAGCCCACCGGACAGGGGGCTGGACACCATATATTTT. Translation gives CASSPPDRGLDTIYF. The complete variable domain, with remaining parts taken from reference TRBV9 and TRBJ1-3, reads DSGVTQTPKHLITATGQRVTLRCSPRSGDLSVYWYQQSLDQGLQFLIQYYNGEERAKGNILERFSAQQFPDLHSELNLSSLELGDSALYFCASSPPDRGLDTIYFGEGSWLTVV.

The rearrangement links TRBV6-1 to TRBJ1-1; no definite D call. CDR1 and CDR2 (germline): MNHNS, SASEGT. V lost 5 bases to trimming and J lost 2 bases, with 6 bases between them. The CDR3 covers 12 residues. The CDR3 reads CASSSINTEAFF. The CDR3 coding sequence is TGTGCCAGCAGTTCTATTAACACTGAAGCTTTCTTT.

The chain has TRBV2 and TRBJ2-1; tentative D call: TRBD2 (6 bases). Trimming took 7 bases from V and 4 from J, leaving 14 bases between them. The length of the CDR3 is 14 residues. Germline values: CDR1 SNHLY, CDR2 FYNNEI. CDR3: CASTGGPPYNEQFF. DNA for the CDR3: TGTGCCAGCACTGGAGGGCCGCCTTACAATGAGCAGTTCTTC.

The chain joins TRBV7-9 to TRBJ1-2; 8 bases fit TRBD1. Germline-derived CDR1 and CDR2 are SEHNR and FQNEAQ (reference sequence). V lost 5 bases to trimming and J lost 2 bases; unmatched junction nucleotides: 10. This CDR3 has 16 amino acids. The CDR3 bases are TGTGCCAGCAGCCTATCTACAAACAGGGGGAACTATGGCTACACCTTC. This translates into CASSLSTNRGNYGYTF. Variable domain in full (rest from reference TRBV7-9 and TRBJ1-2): DTGVSQNPRHKITKRGQNVTFRCDPISEHNRLYWYRQTLGQGPEFLTYFQNEAQLEKSRLLSDRFSAERPKGSFSTLEIQRTEQGDSAMYLCASSLSTNRGNYGYTFGSGTRLTVV.

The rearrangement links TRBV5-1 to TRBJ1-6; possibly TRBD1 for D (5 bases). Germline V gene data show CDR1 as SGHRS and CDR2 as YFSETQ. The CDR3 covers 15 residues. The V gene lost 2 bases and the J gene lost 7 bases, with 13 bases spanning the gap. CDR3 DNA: TGCGCCAGCAGCTTTGGGGCTGTTGGAAATTCACCCCTCCACTTT. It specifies CASSFGAVGNSPLHF.

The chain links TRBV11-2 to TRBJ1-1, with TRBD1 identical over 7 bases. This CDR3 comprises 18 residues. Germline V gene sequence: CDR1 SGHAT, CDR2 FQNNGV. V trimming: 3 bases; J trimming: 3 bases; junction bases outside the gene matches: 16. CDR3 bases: TGTGCCAGCAGCTTTTCCCTACAGGGGTCGGCCCGGGACACTGAAGCTTTCTTT. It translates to CASSFSLQGSARDTEAFF.

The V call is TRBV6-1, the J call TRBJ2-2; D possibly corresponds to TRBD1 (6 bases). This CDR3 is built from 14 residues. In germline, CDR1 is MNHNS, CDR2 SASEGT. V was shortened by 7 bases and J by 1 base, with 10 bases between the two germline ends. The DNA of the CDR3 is TGTGCCAGCAATCGACAGGAGAACACCGGGGAGCTGTTTTTT. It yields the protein CASNRQENTGELFF.

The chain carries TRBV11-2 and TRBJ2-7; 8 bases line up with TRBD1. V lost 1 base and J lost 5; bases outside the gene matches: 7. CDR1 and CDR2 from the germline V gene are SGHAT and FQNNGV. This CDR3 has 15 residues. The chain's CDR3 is CASSLADRELHEQYF. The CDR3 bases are TGTGCCAGCAGCTTAGCGGACAGGGAGTTGCACGAGCAGTACTTC.

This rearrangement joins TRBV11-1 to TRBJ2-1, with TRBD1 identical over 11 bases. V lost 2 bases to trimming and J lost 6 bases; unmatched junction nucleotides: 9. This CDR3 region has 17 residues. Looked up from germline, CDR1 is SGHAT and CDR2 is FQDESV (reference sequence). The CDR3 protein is CASSLRTGGGGSNEQFF. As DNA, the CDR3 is TGTGCCAGCAGCTTAAGGACAGGGGGCGGGGGGAGCAATGAGCAGTTCTTC.

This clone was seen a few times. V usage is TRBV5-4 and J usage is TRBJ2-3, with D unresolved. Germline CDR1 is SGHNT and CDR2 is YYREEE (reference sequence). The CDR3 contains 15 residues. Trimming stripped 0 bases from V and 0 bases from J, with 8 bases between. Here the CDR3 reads CASSLESTSTDTQYF. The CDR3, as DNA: TGTGCCAGCAGCTTGGAGTCTACTAGCACAGATACGCAGTATTTT. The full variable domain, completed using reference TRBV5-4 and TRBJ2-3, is ETGVTQSPTHLIKTRGQQVTLRCSSQSGHNTVSWYQQALGQGPQFIFQYYREEENGRGNFPPRFSGLQFPNYSSELNVNALELDDSALYLCASSLESTSTDTQYFGPGTRLTVL.

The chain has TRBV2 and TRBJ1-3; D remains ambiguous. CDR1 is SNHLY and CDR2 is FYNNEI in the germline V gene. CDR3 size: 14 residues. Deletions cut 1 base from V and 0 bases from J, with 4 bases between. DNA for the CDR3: TGTGCCAGCAGTGAAGGAGGCTCTGGAAACACCATATATTTT. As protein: CASSEGGSGNTIYF.